Listed below are T cell receptor beta chains from one sample, sequenced in a study of CD8+ T cells in alopecia areata. Assay used: immunoSEQ multiplex PCR; TCRdb lists only in-frame clones, some missing. This table has more than 200,000 clones, over 60% appearing once. The input for sequencing was CD4+ T cells sorted from blood, taken around week 46, from a patient treated with tofacitinib. The receptors here all came from a human donor with alopecia areata. Both conserved end residues are part of each CDR3. A D gene is named only where the DNA matches it firmly. Clone size, where shown, is once, few, many, or a class for clones that have expanded.

d_gene: NA
v_gene: TRBV7-2
j_gene: TRBJ2-5
abundance: NA
CDR3aa: CASSLDRSGAGGRTQYF
CDR3nt: TGTGCCAGCAGCTTAGATCGATCGGGGGCAGGGGGTCGGACCCAGTACTTC

d_gene: TRBD1
v_gene: TRBV29-1
j_gene: TRBJ2-4
abundance: NA
CDR3aa: CSVAGTGGPKNIQYF
CDR3nt: TGCAGCGTTGCCGGGACAGGGGGCCCGAAAAACATTCAGTACTTC

d_gene: NA
v_gene: TRBV2
j_gene: TRBJ2-4
abundance: NA
CDR3aa: CASSDQATLAKNIQYF
CDR3nt: TGTGCCAGCAGTGACCAGGCTACCTTAGCCAAAAACATTCAGTACTTC

d_gene: NA
v_gene: TRBV11-2
j_gene: TRBJ2-6
abundance: NA
CDR3aa: CASSLLSGANVLTF
CDR3nt: TGTGCCAGCAGCTTATTGTCCGGGGCCAACGTCCTGACTTTC

d_gene: NA
v_gene: TRBV5-6
j_gene: TRBJ2-5
abundance: NA
CDR3aa: CASSYRVETQYF
CDR3nt: TGTGCCAGCAGTTACAGGGTCGAGACCCAGTACTTC

d_gene: TRBD1
v_gene: TRBV29-1
j_gene: TRBJ1-2
abundance: NA
CDR3aa: CSVGDRVHGYTF
CDR3nt: TGCAGCGTGGGGGACAGGGTACATGGCTACACCTTC

d_gene: TRBD1
v_gene: TRBV19
j_gene: TRBJ1-1
abundance: medium-sized
CDR3aa: CASSQTQGGAFF
CDR3nt: TGTGCCAGTAGTCAGACCCAGGGGGGAGCTTTCTTT

d_gene: NA
v_gene: TRBV10-3
j_gene: TRBJ2-7
abundance: few
CDR3aa: CAISDLERADHEQYF
CDR3nt: TGTGCCATCAGTGACCTCGAAAGGGCGGACCACGAGCAGTACTTC

d_gene: NA
v_gene: TRBV18
j_gene: TRBJ1-1
abundance: NA
CDR3aa: CASSPPSRNTEAFF
CDR3nt: TGTGCCAGCTCACCTCCCTCGAGGAACACTGAAGCTTTCTTT

d_gene: NA
v_gene: TRBV5-4
j_gene: TRBJ1-5
abundance: few
CDR3aa: CASSLGSGASNQPQHF
CDR3nt: TGTGCCAGCAGTCTAGGATCGGGTGCCAGCAATCAGCCCCAGCATTTT

d_gene: NA
v_gene: TRBV29-1
j_gene: TRBJ1-1
abundance: NA
CDR3aa: CSVDQGVAEAFF
CDR3nt: TGCAGCGTTGACCAGGGCGTCGCTGAAGCTTTCTTT

d_gene: NA
v_gene: TRBV15
j_gene: TRBJ2-3
abundance: NA
CDR3aa: CATSGGWTLTDTQYF
CDR3nt: TGTGCCACCAGCGGAGGGTGGACCCTCACAGATACGCAGTATTTT

d_gene: NA
v_gene: TRBV21-1
j_gene: TRBJ1-5
abundance: NA
CDR3aa: CASSNSGGVSNQPQHF
CDR3nt: TGTGCCAGCAGCAATTCAGGCGGGGTCAGCAATCAGCCCCAGCATTTT

d_gene: NA
v_gene: TRBV29-1
j_gene: TRBJ2-1
abundance: NA
CDR3aa: CSGGESYNEQFF
CDR3nt: TGCAGCGGGGGAGAATCCTACAATGAGCAGTTCTTC

d_gene: TRBD1
v_gene: TRBV5-1
j_gene: TRBJ2-5
abundance: once
CDR3aa: CASSRDRGVQETQYF
CDR3nt: TGCGCCAGCAGCCGCGACAGGGGAGTCCAAGAGACCCAGTACTTC

d_gene: NA
v_gene: TRBV29-1
j_gene: TRBJ2-3
abundance: few
CDR3aa: CSVVPLNTDTQYF
CDR3nt: TGCAGCGTTGTCCCACTAAACACAGATACGCAGTATTTT